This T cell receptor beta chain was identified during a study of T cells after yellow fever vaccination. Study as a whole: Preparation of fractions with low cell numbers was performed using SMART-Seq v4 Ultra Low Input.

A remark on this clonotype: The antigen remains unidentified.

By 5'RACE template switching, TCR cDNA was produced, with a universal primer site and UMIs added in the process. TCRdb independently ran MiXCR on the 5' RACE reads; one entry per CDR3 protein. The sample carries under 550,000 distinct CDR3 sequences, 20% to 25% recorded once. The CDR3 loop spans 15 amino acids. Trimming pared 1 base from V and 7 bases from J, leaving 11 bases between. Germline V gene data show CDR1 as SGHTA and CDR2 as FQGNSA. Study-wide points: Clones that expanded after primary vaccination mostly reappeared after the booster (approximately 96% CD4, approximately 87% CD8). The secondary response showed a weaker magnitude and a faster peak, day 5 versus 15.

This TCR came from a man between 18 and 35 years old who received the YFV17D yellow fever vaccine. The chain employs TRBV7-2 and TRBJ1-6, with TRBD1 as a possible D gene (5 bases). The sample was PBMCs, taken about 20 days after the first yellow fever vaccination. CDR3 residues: CASSLVPGPNSPLHF. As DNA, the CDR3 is TGTGCCAGCAGCTTAGTGCCGGGACCGAATTCACCCCTCCACTTT.